This TCR beta chain is from a study of blood T cell repertoires in COVID-19. In the study overall: Sites in the United States, Italy and Spain provided acute and convalescent COVID-19 samples. PBMCs, B-cell-depleted T cells, or T cells provided the cDNA or gDNA that made up the material.

Per the original data handling: Amplification of reference gene primers was used by the study to estimate nucleated cell counts. Profiled with immunoSEQ multiplex PCR; TCRdb holds only in-frame clones, not every one. V and J calls and clone size come straight from that table; D and trimming were deduced from the DNA. The table records tens of thousands of clones, 79% of them present only once. This CDR3 comprises 15 residues. After removal of 6 bases from V and 6 bases from J, the junction contained 8 bases not matched to a gene. Germline lookup yields CDR1 ENHRY and CDR2 SYGVKD. Sequences were obtained from peripheral blood. The clonotype was recovered from a man in his 70s with acute or convalescent COVID-19. The chain uses TRBV10-3 and TRBJ2-1, with 10 bases that match TRBD1. This chain's CDR3 is CAIRGGQGRSNEQFF. For the CDR3, the DNA is TGTGCCATCAGGGGGGGACAGGGGAGATCCAATGAGCAGTTCTTC.